Described below is a single T cell receptor beta chain sequence and its context. Measured with immunoSEQ multiplex PCR; TCRdb has only the in-frame clones, and not every one. Among about 12,000 clones, 70% to 85% were seen once, and the ten largest hold more than 9%. Positive magnetic bead selection separated CD4+ and CD8+ cells, and flow cytometry confirmed purity. This specimen belongs to a study of somatic mutations in cytotoxic T cells in rheumatoid arthritis. Germline loops: CDR1 MNHEY, CDR2 SMNVEV (reference sequence). The CDR3 is 15 residues long. Losses at the gene ends were 2 bases for V and 6 bases for J; bases not matched to a gene: 6.

The clonotype was recovered from a woman between 35 and 50 years old in good health. The chain has TRBV27 and TRBJ2-1, with TRBD2 matching over 8 bases. The sequencing sample was made of CD8+ T cells sorted from blood. The CDR3 region has the DNA TGTGCCAGCAGTTTAACGGGGGGGCCGTCCAATGAGCAGTTCTTC. Translation gives CASSLTGGPSNEQFF.